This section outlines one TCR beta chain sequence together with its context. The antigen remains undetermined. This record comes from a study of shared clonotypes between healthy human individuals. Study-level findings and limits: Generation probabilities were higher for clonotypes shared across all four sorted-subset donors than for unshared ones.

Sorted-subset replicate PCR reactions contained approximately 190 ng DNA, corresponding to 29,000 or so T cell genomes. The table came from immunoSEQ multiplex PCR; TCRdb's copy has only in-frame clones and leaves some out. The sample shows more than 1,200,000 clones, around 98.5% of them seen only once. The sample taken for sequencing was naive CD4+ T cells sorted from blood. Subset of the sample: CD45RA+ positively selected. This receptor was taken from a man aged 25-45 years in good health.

The CDR3 loop reads CASSYIPRVRDTEAFF. Here the CDR3 DNA reads TGTGCCAGCAGTTACATCCCGAGGGTGAGGGACACTGAAGCTTTCTTT. J is TRBJ1-1 and V is TRBV6-5; D is undetermined. The germline V gene has CDR1 MNHEY and CDR2 SVGAGI. The CDR3 runs to 16 residues. Trimming took 2 bases from V and 3 from J, leaving 16 bases between them.